Each of the 14 T cell receptor beta chains below was sequenced from the same sample in a study of regulatory T cells in long-lasting Graves disease (dated by TCRdb to about 2021). What the time point label conveys for this sample: persistent/refractory GD, antithyroid drugs over 5 years with positive TRAb. RNA was extracted from PBMCs in TRIzol for both TCR sequencing and RNA sequencing. The library was produced with multiplex PCR. Instrument on record: Illumina HiSeq 4000. CDR3 regions were amplified by Arm-PCR with iRepertoire HTBI primers to construct TCR beta libraries. TCRdb reprocessed the public reads (quality trimming at Q25 with fastp, clone calling with MiXCR) and kept in-frame beta chains. Every entry covers one CDR3 protein and lists the most common genes and DNA from its rows. This sample gives about 290,000 distinct CDR3 sequences in total; around 20% of them show up just once. Roughly three fifths of the sample goes to the ten largest clones.

Sequencing used peripheral blood mononuclear cells (PBMCs), obtained when the disease was refractory, from a patient treated with antithyroid drugs. The receptors shown here come from a female donor with Graves disease.

This clonotype was observed a handful of times. The rearrangement uses TRBV4-1 and TRBJ2-7; possibly TRBD2 for D (6 bases). Between the trimmed V and J ends, which lost 3 bases and 3 bases, there was a span of 15 bases. CDR3 size: 15 residues. Per germline, CDR1 MGHRA and CDR2 YSYEKL. The CDR3 is CASSHRDGGGYEQYF. The DNA for the CDR3 is TGCGCCAGCAGCCACCGGGACGGGGGAGGCTACGAGCAGTACTTC.

In this sample, this clonotype turned up many times. CDR3: CASSERGASTEAFF. The CDR3 DNA reads TGCGCCAGCAGCGAGCGAGGGGCAAGCACTGAAGCTTTCTTT. The rearrangement joins TRBV10-2 to TRBJ1-1, with a tentative D call TRBD1 (5 bases). Trimming removed 6 bases at V and 4 bases at J, with 15 bases between. This CDR3 has 14 residues. Germline loops: CDR1 WSHSY, CDR2 SAAADI.

On this clonotype: The junction shows a germline mismatch at one end, possibly a read error. The rearrangement links TRBV28 to TRBJ2-7, with 8 bases fitting TRBD2. The CDR3 covers 16 residues. Germline CDR1 and CDR2: MDHEN and SYDVKM. The CDR3 DNA reads TGTGCCAGCAGTCCTCTCATATTAGCGGGACGCTACGAGCAGTGCTTC. Protein sequence: CASSPLILAGRYEQCF.

This clonotype came up many times. The rearrangement links TRBV28 to TRBJ1-2; no reliable D call. The CDR3 sequence is 11 residues long. Germline CDR1 MDHEN, CDR2 SYDVKM. Trimming stripped 8 bases from V and 4 bases from J, with 8 bases between. Here the CDR3 DNA reads TGTGCCAGCTCTCAACCCTATGGCTACACCTTC. Translating gives CASSQPYGYTF.

A note on this clonotype: The junction and the germline gene differ at one end; a read error may be behind it. V is TRBV20-1 and J is TRBJ1-1, with D hard to call. The length of the CDR3 is 12 residues. The germline gives CDR1 DFQATT, CDR2 SNEGSKA (reference sequence). CDR3 amino acids: CSVREGWSEAFF. The CDR3 DNA follows: TGCAGTGTTAGAGAAGGATGGTCTGAAGCTTTCTTT.

This clonotype was counted at least ten times. CDR3 DNA sequence: TGTGCCAGCAGCTTAGAAGGGGAAAAACTGTTTTTT. Translation: CASSLEGEKLFF. The chain uses TRBV7-9 and TRBJ1-4, with D hard to call. The V end was cut by 1 base, the J end by 8 bases, with 5 bases between. Germline CDR1 is SEHNR and CDR2 is FQNEAQ (reference sequence). CDR3 length equals 12 residues.

This clonotype was counted many times. This chain uses TRBV28 with TRBJ2-7; tentatively, D is TRBD1 or TRBD2 (5 bases each). CDR1 MDHEN and CDR2 SYDVKM come from the germline V gene. V lost 3 bases and J 2 bases, leaving 11 bases between the germline ends. The CDR3 consists of 14 residues. The CDR3 region has the DNA TGTGCCAGCAGTTTCCGGGACGCAACCTACGAGCAGTACTTC. As protein: CASSFRDATYEQYF.

This clonotype was seen at least ten times. The rearrangement joins TRBV3-1 to TRBJ2-5; 13 bases agree with TRBD2. The CDR3 covers 14 residues. CDR1 and CDR2 (germline): LGHDT, YNNKEL (reference sequence). Losses at the gene ends were 4 bases for V and 7 bases for J; bases not matched to a gene: 3. Here the CDR3 DNA reads TGTGCCAGCAGCCCACTAGCGGGAGGGGGGACCCAGTACTTC. This translates into CASSPLAGGGTQYF.

This clonotype was counted at least ten times. V and J are TRBV6-5 and TRBJ2-5; D unresolved. Germline V gives CDR1 MNHEY, CDR2 SVGAGI. This CDR3 comprises 13 residues. Trimming removed 2 bases from V and 7 bases from J, with 11 bases in between. In nucleotides, the CDR3 is TGTGCCAGCAGTTACGACCAGACGAGGACCCAGTACTTC. This translates into CASSYDQTRTQYF.

This clonotype has ten or more counts. V is TRBV13 and J is TRBJ2-7; 14 bases are a match to TRBD2. V dropped 5 bases and J dropped 6; count of bases not matched to a gene: 9. The CDR3 has 16 amino acids. Germline V gene sequence: CDR1 PRHDT, CDR2 FYEKMQ (reference sequence). The CDR3: CASSPRLAGGPREQYF. The CDR3 coding sequence is TGTGCCAGCAGCCCCCGACTAGCGGGAGGGCCTCGCGAGCAGTACTTC.

This clonotype was counted many times. Compared with germline, one end of the junction differs, possibly owing to a read error. V gene TRBV3-1 combines with J gene TRBJ1-4; possible D gene TRBD1, 5 bases. From germline, CDR1 is LGHDT and CDR2 YNNKEL (reference sequence). The CDR3 length is 16 residues. CDR3 DNA: TGTGCCAGCAGCCAGGTGACAGCTTGGGGCAATGGAAAACTGTTTTTT. This gives the protein CASSQVTAWGNGKLFF.

In this sample, this clonotype turned up a few times. CDR3 loop: CASSYDPGQIFMNTEAFF. The CDR3 nucleotides are TGTGCCAGCAGTTACGACCCGGGACAGATATTCATGAACACTGAAGCTTTCTTT. The chain couples TRBV6-5 to TRBJ1-1; TRBD1 matches at 7 bases. Germline lookup yields CDR1 MNHEY and CDR2 SVGAGI. V shed 2 bases and J 0 bases; nucleotides not matched to a gene: 12. CDR3 length equals 18 residues.

This clonotype was found many times. CDR3 loop: CASSYTPSGSLSHEQYF. As DNA, the CDR3 is TGTGCCAGCAGTTACACTCCTAGCGGGAGTCTTTCCCACGAGCAGTACTTC. The chain links TRBV6-5 to TRBJ2-7, with TRBD2 matching 10 bases. The germline V gene encodes CDR1 MNHEY and CDR2 SVGAGI. V gave up 2 bases and J gave up 5 bases; unmatched junction bases: 12. The CDR3 consists of 17 residues.

This clonotype was seen repeatedly, ten times or more. J is TRBJ1-5 and V is TRBV28; D ambiguous. Germline CDR1 and CDR2: MDHEN and SYDVKM. The CDR3 is 12 residues long. Trimming shortened V by 6 bases and J by 6 bases, and 9 bases separated the two germline ends. This chain's CDR3 is CASRALGQPQHF. CDR3 DNA: TGTGCCAGCAGGGCTTTGGGTCAGCCCCAGCATTTT.